Below, 8 T cell receptor beta chains from the same sample are listed, as sequenced in a study of post-analysis software for immune sequencing data. General observations from the study: About 5 TRBV segments were significantly more frequent in patients than in controls. TRBV5-6, TRBV5-1 and TRBV20-1 were among these segments.

Unique molecular identifiers featured in each of the TCR beta cDNA libraries. Using its own MiXCR run on the PCR reads, TCRdb lists one record per CDR3 protein. The data contain 650,000 to 900,000 distinct CDR3 sequences, about half of them singletons. The antigens of these receptors remain unknown. Sequenced sample: blood. The origin of the receptors is a girl aged 5 to 17 with multiple sclerosis.

The rearrangement joins TRBV30 to TRBJ1-5; no reliable D call. The V end lost 0 bases, the J end lost 6 bases, and 6 bases lay between the germline ends. Germline-derived CDR1 and CDR2 are GTSNPN and SVGIG (reference sequence). CDR3 length: 12 residues. The CDR3 sequence is CAWSVRGQPQHF. As DNA, the CDR3 is TGTGCCTGGAGTGTACGGGGTCAGCCCCAGCATTTT.

The CDR3 is CASRMTSGSSYEQYF. In DNA, the CDR3 is TGTGCCAGCAGGATGACTAGCGGGAGCTCCTACGAGCAGTACTTC. The chain links TRBV7-9 to TRBJ2-7, with TRBD2 identical over 12 bases. This CDR3 has 15 residues. Germline V gene data show CDR1 as SEHNR and CDR2 as FQNEAQ (reference sequence). V lost 6 bases, J lost 0 bases, and 3 bases stayed unmatched.

V usage is TRBV20-1 and J usage is TRBJ2-3, with D perhaps matching TRBD1 (6 bases). V was shortened by 1 base and J by 4 bases, with 18 bases between the two germline ends. Looked up from germline, CDR1 is DFQATT and CDR2 is SNEGSKA (reference sequence). The CDR3 loop spans 16 amino acids. CDR3 in DNA: TGCAGTGCTAGAGGTCAGACAGGCTCGTCTCCAGATACGCAGTATTTT. Translation gives CSARGQTGSSPDTQYF.

J is TRBJ2-3 and V is TRBV6-1; 12 bases align to TRBD2. The V segment lost 5 bases and the J segment 2 bases; nucleotides outside the gene matches: 5. Germline values: CDR1 MNHNS, CDR2 SASEGT. The CDR3 loop spans 16 amino acids. The CDR3 region has the DNA TGTGCCAGCAGTAGGACTAGCGGGGACCCCACAGATACGCAGTATTTT. This codes for CASSRTSGDPTDTQYF.

This rearrangement joins TRBV6-2 or TRBV6-3 to TRBJ2-5, with 11 bases fitting TRBD2. CDR1 and CDR2 (germline): MNHEY, SVGEGT. CDR3 length equals 17 residues. Trimming at V came to 2 bases and at J to 4 bases, leaving 9 bases not matched to a gene. The CDR3 bases are TGTGCCAGCAGTTACGAACTAGCGGGAGACACGGGAGAGACCCAGTACTTC. Its translation: CASSYELAGDTGETQYF.

This sequence joins TRBV29-1 and TRBJ2-7; 8 positions agree with TRBD1. The CDR3 contains 13 residues. Per the germline V gene, CDR1 is SQVTM and CDR2 is ANQGSEA. The trim removed 6 bases at V and 0 bases at J, leaving 4 bases unmatched. The CDR3, as DNA: TGCAGCGTCAGGGGGCCTAGCTCCTACGAGCAGTACTTC. It codes for CSVRGPSSYEQYF.

The chain's CDR3 is CASSSRFNEQFF. The CDR3 DNA reads TGTGCCAGCAGCTCACGATTTAATGAGCAGTTCTTC. This chain uses TRBV9 with TRBJ2-1; no definite D call. The CDR3 consists of 12 residues. The ends were cut back, 4 bases at V and 7 bases at J, with 9 bases in the middle. Germline-derived CDR1 and CDR2 are SGDLS and YYNGEE.

Details on this clonotype: A junction boundary mismatches the germline segment, possibly from a read error. The J gene is TRBJ2-1, the V gene TRBV2; no clear D. This CDR3 spans 13 amino acids. The germline CDR1 and CDR2 sequences are SNHLY and FYNNEI. The CDR3 spells CASISGSYDEQFF. DNA for the CDR3: TGTGCCAGCATTTCGGGTTCCTACGATGAGCAGTTCTTC.